This T cell receptor beta chain is from a study of cytomegalovirus exposure and HLA in healthy donors. The study, taken as a whole, reports: Sequencing had likely introduced a cluster of highly shared sequence variants as an artifact.

The PCR employed 60 Vbeta primers together with 13 Jbeta primers. TCRdb keeps only in-frame clones here, not all; method: immunoSEQ multiplex PCR. The sample has about 130,000 clones, 74% seen once. This CDR3 region has 16 residues. V shed 1 base, J shed 3 bases, and the junction held 6 bases outside the gene matches. The germline gives CDR1 LNHDA, CDR2 SQIVND (reference sequence). Concerning this clone itself: As yet, its antigen is unknown.

The chain joins TRBV19 to TRBJ1-5, with TRBD1 matching over 7 bases. Material: PBMCs. This clonotype was obtained from a man aged 35-49 years in good health and CMV-seropositive. The chain's CDR3 is CASSIGLRGYNQPQHF. In nucleotides, the CDR3 is TGTGCCAGTAGTATAGGCCTCAGGGGGTACAATCAGCCCCAGCATTTT.